This T cell receptor (beta chain) was recovered during a study of T-cell reconstitution after alpha-beta-depleted transplantation in children. General study results and limits: The high TCRbeta diversity at day 60 in some patients came from surviving recipient T cells and thymic progenitors. Several hundred graft clones that had expanded were reportedly the source of alpha-beta T cells about two months after transplant. By one year post-transplant, T-cell counts and diversity largely arose from T cells that were newly produced.

This clonotype has a count of ten or more. Its specificity is unknown. CDR1 and CDR2 (germline): ENHRY, SYGVKD. Deletions cut 0 bases from V and 4 bases from J, with 12 bases between. This CDR3 has 15 residues. Unique molecular identifiers were incorporated into the prepared TCRbeta library. TCRdb called the PCR reads again in MiXCR, with one record for every CDR3 protein. The sample consists of some 300,000 distinct CDR3 sequences, less than 9.5% of them appearing once. This TCR derives from a female patient between 2 and 15 years old who had a stem cell transplant for Fanconi anemia, so the T cells may come from the graft donor. The rearrangement joins TRBV10-3 to TRBJ1-2, with a weak D call TRBD1 (6 bases). This specimen consisted of peripheral blood, obtained 360 days after TCRalphabeta/CD19-depleted stem cell transplant. As DNA, the CDR3 is TGTGCCATCAGTGAGTCCCTGACAGGTGGCTATGGCTACACCTTC. Protein product: CAISESLTGGYGYTF.